These 15 T cell receptor beta chains were all obtained from the same sample, sequenced in a study of human T cells and chemical hapten exposure. This sample's time point: patch test 3, about 24 weeks after DPC sensitization. Treatment indicated: therapeutic diphenylcyclopropenone sensitization with weekly scalp DPC. Unfractionated whole blood was the source from which total RNA was extracted. MiXCR, run by TCRdb on the RACE reads, gives a single entry per CDR3 protein. The sample comprises some 38,000 distinct CDR3 sequences, around a tenth of which are singletons, and roughly 25% rests with the top ten. The sample was whole blood, taken in connection with sensitization to the hapten diphenylcyclopropenone (DPC). The receptors here all came from a middle-aged man with alopecia areata. Some clones in this sample may be carry-over from other donors' samples.

This clonotype was seen repeatedly, ten times or more. The CDR3 here is CSARDGRFQYF. CDR3 sequence (DNA): TGCAGTGCTAGAGATGGGCGGTTTCAGTACTTC. V gene TRBV20-1 combines with J gene TRBJ2-7, with D unclear. V lost 0 bases to trimming and J lost 10 bases, with 10 bases between them. There are 11 residues in the CDR3. Germline V gene data show CDR1 as DFQATT and CDR2 as SNEGSKA (reference sequence).

This clonotype was found a few times. The rearrangement uses TRBV28 and TRBJ2-7; 7 nucleotides align to TRBD2. This CDR3 spans 12 amino acids. Germline-derived CDR1 and CDR2 are MDHEN and SYDVKM. The V gene end was trimmed by 6 bases and the J gene end by 6 bases; junction bases not matched to a gene: 5. This CDR3 reads CASRIPGGEQYF. The DNA for the CDR3 is TGTGCCAGCAGAATTCCGGGAGGCGAGCAGTACTTC.

In its sample, this clonotype was seen many times. CDR3 sequence (DNA): TGCGCCAGCAGCATAATACCGACTAGCGGGAGTTCGGGAGATACGCAGTATTTT. It yields the protein CASSIIPTSGSSGDTQYF. V and J are TRBV5-1 and TRBJ2-3; 12 nucleotides line up with TRBD2. The CDR3 runs 18 residues. V shed 4 bases, J shed 5 bases, and the junction held 14 bases outside the gene matches. Germline V gene lookup returns CDR1 SGHRS and CDR2 YFSETQ. Looking up the rest from reference TRBV5-1 and TRBJ2-3 gives the full variable domain: KAGVTQTPRYLIKTRGQQVTLSCSPISGHRSVSWYQQTPGQGLQFLFEYFSETQRNKGNFPGRFSGRQFSNSRSEMNVSTLELGDSALYLCASSIIPTSGSSGDTQYFGPGTRLTVL.

Many counts were recorded for this clonotype. This chain connects TRBV28 to TRBJ2-3; D gene uncertain. The CDR3 sequence is 17 residues long. The germline gives CDR1 MDHEN, CDR2 SYDVKM. Deletions cut 2 bases from V and 0 bases from J, with 15 bases between. The CDR3 here is CASSLPGESSSTDTQYF. CDR3 coding DNA: TGTGCCAGCAGTTTACCCGGTGAATCGTCTAGCACAGATACGCAGTATTTT.

This clonotype was observed many times. The chain recombines TRBV20-1 with TRBJ2-7; 8 positions agree with TRBD2. CDR1 is DFQATT and CDR2 is SNEGSKA in the germline V gene (reference sequence). The CDR3 spans 14 residues. V was clipped by 1 base and J by 6 bases; unmatched bases: 8. The CDR3 spells CSARVVAGRGEQYF. The CDR3 DNA is TGCAGTGCTAGAGTCGTAGCGGGACGGGGCGAGCAGTACTTC.

At least ten counts were recorded for this clonotype. The chain recombines TRBV29-1 with TRBJ2-3; no definite D call. Germline values: CDR1 SQVTM, CDR2 ANQGSEA. The CDR3 is made up of 15 amino acids. V lost 1 base to trimming and J lost 1 base, with 12 bases between them. As DNA, the CDR3 is TGCAGCGTTGAAGTCGGTGCGCGACGCACAGATACGCAGTATTTT. It specifies CSVEVGARRTDTQYF.

This clonotype appeared many times. The chain couples TRBV4-2 to TRBJ2-6; D is perhaps TRBD1 (6 bases). CDR1 is LGHNA, CDR2 YNFKEQ, per germline. Trimming pared 4 bases from V and 0 bases from J, leaving 25 bases between. This CDR3 region has 21 residues. CDR3 region: CASSPSPATGYSSSGANVLTF. The CDR3 DNA reads TGTGCCAGCAGCCCGAGCCCAGCGACAGGTTATAGTTCCTCTGGGGCCAACGTCCTGACTTTC.

This clonotype was seen once. This chain joins TRBV28 and TRBJ2-4; tentatively, D is TRBD1 (5 bases). There are 15 residues in the CDR3. The ends were cut back, 2 bases at V and 7 bases at J, with 15 bases in the middle. Germline loops: CDR1 MDHEN, CDR2 SYDVKM. The CDR3 DNA is TGTGCCAGCAGTTTACCTCTAAAGGGGCTGAACATTCAGTACTTC. Its protein is CASSLPLKGLNIQYF.

This clonotype occurred many times. The genes are TRBV7-9 and TRBJ1-1, with 7 nucleotides matching TRBD1. Germline trimming cut 5 bases from V and 2 bases from J; bases unmatched to any gene: 5. Per germline, CDR1 SEHNR and CDR2 FQNEAQ (reference sequence). The CDR3 is 14 residues long. CDR3: CASSRGTANTEAFF. As DNA, the CDR3 is TGTGCCAGCAGCCGAGGGACAGCTAACACTGAAGCTTTCTTT. The whole variable domain, filled in from reference TRBV7-9 and TRBJ1-1, reads DTGVSQNPRHKITKRGQNVTFRCDPISEHNRLYWYRQTLGQGPEFLTYFQNEAQLEKSRLLSDRFSAERPKGSFSTLEIQRTEQGDSAMYLCASSRGTANTEAFFGQGTRLTVV.

The V call is TRBV11-1, the J call TRBJ1-1; no definite D call. In germline, CDR1 is SGHAT, CDR2 FQDESV (reference sequence). The CDR3 extends over 14 amino acids. Trimming pared 1 base from V and 1 base from J, leaving 7 bases between. The CDR3 spells CASSLGQENTEAFF. In nucleotides, the CDR3 is TGTGCCAGCAGCTTAGGTCAGGAGAACACTGAAGCTTTCTTT.

Ten or more counts support this clonotype. The chain joins TRBV18 to TRBJ2-5; 8 bases agree with TRBD1. The CDR3 is 16 amino acids. Germline CDR1 and CDR2: KGHSH and LQKENI. J gave up 4 bases and V 0 bases, and 7 bases lay outside the gene matches. This CDR3 is CASSPPSGGAIETQYF. The CDR3 DNA sequence: TGTGCCAGCTCACCACCGTCAGGGGGCGCGATAGAGACCCAGTACTTC.

This clonotype was seen at least ten times. The J gene is TRBJ2-7, the V gene TRBV15; D is perhaps TRBD1 (6 bases). Between the trimmed V and J ends, which lost 2 bases and 6 bases, there was a span of 14 bases. The germline V gene has CDR1 LNHNV and CDR2 YYDKDF (reference sequence). This CDR3 spans 14 amino acids. The CDR3 loop is CATSRQQGLAEQYF. CDR3 in DNA: TGTGCCACCAGCAGACAACAGGGTCTGGCCGAGCAGTACTTC.

This clonotype was seen at least ten times. The V gene is TRBV5-4, the J gene TRBJ1-4; perhaps TRBD1 as D (5 bases). This CDR3 contains 14 residues. Looked up from germline, CDR1 is SGHNT and CDR2 is YYREEE (reference sequence). Trimming cost V 3 bases and J 5 bases, with 11 bases left between them. Here the CDR3 reads CASSSDNLNEKLFF. As DNA, the CDR3 is TGTGCCAGCAGCTCGGACAATTTAAATGAAAAACTGTTTTTT.

This clonotype was counted ten times or more. CDR3 nucleotides: TGCGCCAGCAGCTTCGGACAGACCTACGAGCAGTACTTC. Protein: CASSFGQTYEQYF. The chain uses TRBV5-1 and TRBJ2-7; a possible D gene is TRBD1 (6 bases). This CDR3 is 13 amino acids long. The germline CDR1 and CDR2 sequences are SGHRS and YFSETQ. The V and J ends lost 2 bases and 2 bases respectively, with 8 bases between them. The complete variable domain, with remaining parts taken from reference TRBV5-1 and TRBJ2-7, reads KAGVTQTPRYLIKTRGQQVTLSCSPISGHRSVSWYQQTPGQGLQFLFEYFSETQRNKGNFPGRFSGRQFSNSRSEMNVSTLELGDSALYLCASSFGQTYEQYFGPGTRLTVT.

This clonotype was seen only a few times. J is TRBJ2-7 and V is TRBV5-1, with 11 bases that match TRBD2. J was trimmed by 2 bases and V by 5 bases; bases with no gene match: 3. This CDR3 comprises 14 residues. Per the germline V gene, CDR1 is SGHRS and CDR2 is YFSETQ. For the CDR3, the DNA is TGCGCCAGCAGTTCGACTAGCGGGGCCTACGAGCAGTACTTC. This gives the protein CASSSTSGAYEQYF.